Each of the 18 T cell receptor beta chains below was sequenced from the same sample in a study of blood T cell repertoires in COVID-19. This table comes from immunoSEQ multiplex PCR, and its TCRdb copy is limited to in-frame clones, with some not included. The data show around 180,000 clones, with 70% to 90% seen just once and around 21% held by the top ten. Source material: peripheral blood. The receptor set was obtained from a man between 65 and 85 years old with active or convalescent COVID-19.

The CDR3 bases are TGTGCCACCTTAGCGGGGAACACAGATACGCAGTATTTT. Its translation is CATLAGNTDTQYF. The chain joins TRBV7-2 to TRBJ2-3; 8 nucleotides line up with TRBD2. There are 13 residues in the CDR3. Germline V gene sequence: CDR1 SGHTA, CDR2 FQGNSA. V was clipped by 10 bases and J by 2 bases; unmatched bases: 5. Together with reference TRBV7-2 and TRBJ2-3, the CDR3 gives the full variable domain: GAGVSQSPSNKVTEKGKDVELRCDPISGHTALYWYRQSLGQGLEFLIYFQGNSAPDKSGLPSDRFSAERTGGSVSTLTIQRTQQEDSAVYLCATLAGNTDTQYFGPGTRLTVL.

V is TRBV5-1 and J is TRBJ1-4; D uncertain. The length of the CDR3 is 15 residues. Trimming left V 7 bases short and J 0 bases short, with 13 bases between. Germline V gene data show CDR1 as SGHRS and CDR2 as YFSETQ. The chain's CDR3 is CASSWGDATNEKLFF. DNA for the CDR3: TGCGCCAGCTCCTGGGGAGACGCAACTAATGAAAAACTGTTTTTT.

The V and J genes are TRBV11-3 and TRBJ2-1; 12 bases agree with TRBD2. CDR1 and CDR2 (germline): SGHNT, YENEEA. The CDR3 totals 16 residues. The V gene end was trimmed by 2 bases and the J gene end by 4 bases; junction bases not matched to a gene: 3. CDR3 region: CASSLLAGGTYNEQFF. The CDR3 region has the DNA TGTGCCAGCAGCTTACTAGCGGGAGGGACTTACAATGAGCAGTTCTTC.

This clone has only one observation. V and J are TRBV19 and TRBJ2-4, with TRBD1 identical over 7 bases. In germline, CDR1 is LNHDA, CDR2 SQIVND (reference sequence). This CDR3 region has 18 residues. Trimming took 5 bases from V and 0 from J; bases not matched to a gene: 13. DNA for the CDR3: TGTGCCAGTAGTCCCGCGCTCCGGGACAGACTAGCCAAAAACATTCAGTACTTC. This codes for CASSPALRDRLAKNIQYF.

This clone was seen a handful of times. This chain uses TRBV15 with TRBJ1-4; 7 bases map to TRBD1. The junction had 9 bases not matched to a gene; V was cut back by 0 bases and J by 2 bases. The CDR3 extends over 18 amino acids. CDR1 and CDR2 (germline): LNHNV, YYDKDF (reference sequence). Written as DNA, the CDR3 is TGTGCCACCAGCAGAGATCGGGTCAGGGGGATCACTAATGAAAAACTGTTTTTT. Its protein is CATSRDRVRGITNEKLFF.

J is TRBJ1-1 and V is TRBV24-1; 11 bases fit TRBD1. Looked up from germline, CDR1 is KGHDR and CDR2 is SFDVKD. The CDR3 loop spans 14 amino acids. J lost 3 bases, V lost 5 bases, and 1 base had no gene match. The CDR3 region has the DNA TGTGCCACCAGTGCGGGACAGGGGGACACTGAAGCTTTCTTT. Residues: CATSAGQGDTEAFF.

Written as DNA, the CDR3 is TGTGCCAGCAGCTTAGGGGGGGTGCGGGGCGAGCAGTACTTC. Amino acids: CASSLGGVRGEQYF. The chain combines TRBV5-4 with TRBJ2-7, with D possibly matching TRBD2 (7 bases). CDR1 and CDR2 from the germline V gene are SGHNT and YYREEE (reference sequence). V lost 2 bases to trimming and J lost 6 bases, with 15 bases between them. The length of the CDR3 is 14 residues. Full variable domain (missing parts from reference TRBV5-4 and TRBJ2-7): ETGVTQSPTHLIKTRGQQVTLRCSSQSGHNTVSWYQQALGQGPQFIFQYYREEENGRGNFPPRFSGLQFPNYSSELNVNALELDDSALYLCASSLGGVRGEQYFGPGTRLTVT.

As for this clone: The identical CDR3 is also encoded by other nucleotide sequences in the sample. The chain joins TRBV5-1 to TRBJ2-7; D is uncertain. V was clipped by 0 bases and J by 3 bases, with 7 bases between them. The CDR3 runs to 13 residues. Germline V gene data show CDR1 as SGHRS and CDR2 as YFSETQ. CDR3: CASSLASGYEQYF. The DNA for the CDR3 is TGCGCCAGCAGCTTGGCCTCGGGCTACGAGCAGTACTTC.

The rearrangement links TRBV3-1 (or the pseudogene TRBV3-2) to TRBJ2-5, with D maybe TRBD2 (6 bases). Germline CDR1 is LGHDT and CDR2 is YNNKEL (reference sequence). CDR3 length equals 13 residues. The V and J ends lost 3 bases and 3 bases respectively, with 8 bases between them. This chain's CDR3 is CASSHREKETQYF. The CDR3 DNA reads as TGTGCCAGCAGCCATCGGGAGAAAGAGACCCAGTACTTC.

This clone was detected once. This chain uses TRBV11-3 with TRBJ2-1; TRBD2 is a possible D gene (6 bases). The CDR3 length is 15 residues. The V end lost 3 bases, the J end lost 5 bases, and 14 bases lay between the germline ends. Germline CDR1 and CDR2: SGHNT and YENEEA. DNA of the CDR3: TGTGCCAGCAGCTTGGAGGGCCAGGGCAACAATGAGCAGTTCTTC. Translation gives CASSLEGQGNNEQFF.

The genes are TRBV10-3 and TRBJ1-5, with D perhaps TRBD1 (6 bases). From germline, CDR1 is ENHRY and CDR2 SYGVKD. The CDR3 contains 15 residues. V gave up 3 bases and J gave up 3 bases, with 12 bases separating them. The CDR3 DNA reads TGTGCCATCAGTGAATCGGACAGCCCCAATCAGCCCCAGCATTTT. Amino acids: CAISESDSPNQPQHF.

The CDR3 here is CASSFSGTGRTGEQYF. CDR3 DNA sequence: TGTGCCAGCAGCTTTTCCGGGACAGGGAGGACGGGCGAGCAGTACTTC. The V and J genes are TRBV7-2 and TRBJ2-7; 9 bases are a match to TRBD1. The CDR3 is made up of 16 amino acids. Trimming at V came to 3 bases and at J to 6 bases, leaving 12 bases not matched to a gene. Germline V gene sequence: CDR1 SGHTA, CDR2 FQGNSA.

This chain links TRBV7-2 with TRBJ1-1, with D maybe TRBD1 (5 bases). V was shortened by 5 bases and J by 3 bases, with 16 bases between the two germline ends. The CDR3 loop spans 15 amino acids. Germline CDR1 SGHTA, CDR2 FQGNSA. In DNA form, the CDR3 reads TGTGCCAGCAGCCCGGGGGGGAGGGCACACACTGAAGCTTTCTTT. It is translated as CASSPGGRAHTEAFF.

This chain connects TRBV30 to TRBJ1-5, with D perhaps TRBD1 (6 bases). The V end lost 2 bases, the J end lost 5 bases, and 19 bases lay between the germline ends. Germline CDR1 is GTSNPN and CDR2 is SVGIG (reference sequence). This CDR3 contains 16 residues. The CDR3 region is CAWSRGSWDTHQPQHF. The CDR3 nucleotides read TGTGCCTGGAGTCGTGGTTCGTGGGACACACATCAGCCCCAGCATTTT.

This chain uses TRBV2 with TRBJ1-1; D ambiguous. The CDR3 is made up of 12 amino acids. V was cut by 8 bases and J by 3 bases, with 10 bases left in between. Germline CDR1 is SNHLY and CDR2 is FYNNEI. CDR3 nucleotide sequence: TGTGCCAGCCACCTAGAGGACACTGAAGCTTTCTTT. Residues: CASHLEDTEAFF.

The chain uses TRBV27 and TRBJ1-1; 7 bases agree with TRBD1. Losses at the gene ends were 2 bases for V and 3 bases for J; bases not matched to a gene: 3. This CDR3 comprises 14 residues. CDR1 and CDR2 from the germline V gene are MNHEY and SMNVEV (reference sequence). The CDR3 loop is CASSLRGRDTEAFF. The CDR3 region has the DNA TGTGCCAGCAGTTTAAGGGGGCGGGACACTGAAGCTTTCTTT.

This clone appeared a few times. The chain is built from TRBV2 and TRBJ2-1; 12 nucleotides line up with TRBD2. The V and J ends lost 3 bases and 7 bases, in that order; junction bases with no gene match: 7. The CDR3 is 16 amino acids. Germline V gene data show CDR1 as SNHLY and CDR2 as FYNNEI. In DNA, the CDR3 is TGTGCCAGCAGTGAGGAAGGACTAGCGGGACGTAATGAGCAGTTCTTC. It yields the protein CASSEEGLAGRNEQFF. The variable domain in full, completed from reference TRBV2 and TRBJ2-1, reads EPEVTQTPSHQVTQMGQEVILRCVPISNHLYFYWYRQILGQKVEFLVSFYNNEISEKSEIFDDQFSVERPDGSNFTLKIRSTKLEDSAMYFCASSEEGLAGRNEQFFGPGTRLTVL.

This sequence joins TRBV5-1 and TRBJ2-5; 10 nucleotides agree with TRBD1. Germline loops: CDR1 SGHRS, CDR2 YFSETQ. The J segment lost 0 bases and the V segment lost 2 bases, leaving 16 bases of the junction unmatched. The CDR3 has 20 amino acids. The chain's CDR3 is CASSLKNEGTGASYQETQYF. The CDR3 region has the DNA TGCGCCAGCAGCTTAAAAAACGAAGGGACAGGGGCATCGTACCAAGAGACCCAGTACTTC.